Listed here are 16 T cell receptor beta chains from one sample, sequenced in a study of T cells in Graves' hyperthyroidism and ophthalmopathy. The TCR beta CDR3 regions underwent amplification using RNA transcripts as the source. Using the HTBI primer set, a first-round RT-PCR was run on the TCR CDR3. In TCRdb, the multiplex PCR reads were re-called with MiXCR into one record per CDR3 protein. This table holds tens of thousands of distinct CDR3 sequences, roughly 50% found once. The sample consisted of peripheral blood or thyroid tissue (not recorded which). The source is a young man with Graves' hyperthyroidism.

With regard to this clonotype: One end of the junction is discordant with germline, which a read error may explain. The chain joins TRBV20-1 to TRBJ1-4; TRBD1 is a possible D gene (5 bases). CDR1 is DFQATT, CDR2 SNEGSKA, per germline (reference sequence). The length of the CDR3 is 13 residues. CDR3 amino acids: CSASQRGNGKLFF. As DNA, the CDR3 is TGCAGTGCTAGTCAGAGGGGTAATGGAAAACTGTTTTTT.

This clonotype has ten or more counts. V is TRBV20-1 and J is TRBJ2-5; TRBD2 is a possible D gene (7 bases). In germline, CDR1 is DFQATT, CDR2 SNEGSKA (reference sequence). This CDR3 is 14 amino acids long. The germline V and J ends were trimmed by 6 bases and 5 bases, with 19 bases remaining between them. DNA for the CDR3: TGCAGTGCCTATGGTTACAGGGAGGGTGAGACCCAGTACTTC. It encodes CSAYGYREGETQYF.

The sample holds many counts of this clonotype. The V and J genes are TRBV11-3 and TRBJ1-5, with a possible D match to TRBD1 (6 bases). Germline assignment: CDR1 SGHNT and CDR2 YENEEA. Trimming cost V 1 base and J 2 bases, with 12 bases left between them. The CDR3 is 16 amino acids. CDR3 nucleotides: TGTGCCAGCAGCTTAGGGAGGGGGTGGGGCAATCAGCCCCAGCATTTT. This gives the protein CASSLGRGWGNQPQHF. Using reference TRBV11-3 and TRBJ1-5 for the parts outside the CDR3, the full variable domain is EAGVVQSPRYKIIEKKQPVAFWCNPISGHNTLYWYLQNLGQGPELLIRYENEEAVDDSQLPKDRFSAERLKGVDSTLKIQPAELGDSAVYLCASSLGRGWGNQPQHFGDGTRLSIL.

The chain employs TRBV7-2 and TRBJ2-5, with 9 bases identical to TRBD1. This CDR3 region has 12 residues. CDR1 and CDR2 from the germline V gene are SGHTA and FQGNSA. V gave up 5 bases and J gave up 6 bases; unmatched junction bases: 1. CDR3 sequence: CASSDRGKTQYF. The CDR3 DNA follows: TGTGCCAGCAGCGACAGGGGGAAGACCCAGTACTTC.

To note about this clonotype: Without the conserved terminal phenylalanine or tryptophan, this CDR3 likely stems from a read error. No DNA is shown, since the ends of the CDR3 on it are uncertain; the CDR3 is the one TCRdb lists. This rearrangement joins TRBV7-8 to TRBJ1-3. Germline values: CDR1 SGHVS, CDR2 FQNEAQ. The CDR3 comprises 8 residues, both ends counted. CDR3 loop: CASSLAKQ.

This chain joins TRBV2 and TRBJ1-5; no definite D call. CDR1 and CDR2 (germline): SNHLY, FYNNEI. The CDR3 consists of 13 residues. V lost 1 base and J lost 7, with 8 bases in between. CDR3 in amino acids: CASSEDLGQPQHF. CDR3 nucleotides: TGTGCCAGCAGTGAAGATCTGGGACAGCCCCAGCATTTT.

This clonotype was counted between two and nine times. J is TRBJ1-1 and V is TRBV2; D not resolved. The CDR3 runs to 14 residues. Germline V lookup: CDR1 SNHLY, CDR2 FYNNEI. V lost 4 bases and J 0 bases, leaving 9 bases between the germline ends. Here the CDR3 reads CASSAQLMNTEAFF. The CDR3, as DNA: TGTGCCAGCAGTGCCCAGCTTATGAACACTGAAGCTTTCTTT.

This clonotype showed up many times. This sequence joins TRBV20-1 and TRBJ2-3, with D possibly being TRBD2 (5 bases). The CDR3 spans 12 residues. V was pared by 7 bases and J by 3 bases, with 11 bases between. Germline CDR1 reads DFQATT; CDR2 reads SNEGSKA (reference sequence). CDR3 nucleotides: TGCAGTGTAGCGATCGAGACAGATACGCAGTATTTT. Translated, it gives CSVAIETDTQYF.

The rearrangement links TRBV2 to TRBJ2-3, with 13 bases that match TRBD2. With 5 bases clipped from V and 7 bases from J, the junction kept 15 bases outside the gene matches. CDR3 size: 18 residues. CDR1 is SNHLY and CDR2 is FYNNEI in the germline V gene. Here the CDR3 DNA reads TGTGCCAGCAGTCAAACCGGGACTAGCGGGACCGACCATTATACGCAGTATTTT. Its protein product is CASSQTGTSGTDHYTQYF.

This clonotype showed up many times. CDR3 DNA sequence: TGTGCCAGCAGCTTATCAGGGGGCGCGGCGTCCTACGAGCAGTACTTC. Residues: CASSLSGGAASYEQYF. V and J are TRBV7-6 and TRBJ2-7; 8 bases line up with TRBD1. The V gene's germline CDR1 is SGHVS and CDR2 FNYEAQ. The CDR3 is 16 residues long. With V trimmed by 2 bases and J by 1 base, 7 bases remained unmatched.

The genes are TRBV10-3 and TRBJ2-7; the D call may be TRBD1 or TRBD2 (7 bases each). From germline, CDR1 is ENHRY and CDR2 SYGVKD. Trimming stripped 6 bases from V and 3 bases from J, with 15 bases between. The CDR3 runs 14 residues. The CDR3 loop reads CAIRGGTDIYEQYF. For the CDR3, the DNA is TGTGCCATCAGGGGAGGGACAGACATCTACGAGCAGTACTTC.

The chain employs TRBV5-1 and TRBJ2-7, with D perhaps matching TRBD2 (5 bases). The CDR3 covers 14 residues. V was pared by 2 bases and J by 3 bases, with 12 bases between. Germline V lookup: CDR1 SGHRS, CDR2 YFSETQ. CDR3 loop: CASSLEGLGYEQYF. CDR3 bases: TGCGCCAGCAGCTTAGAGGGCTTGGGCTACGAGCAGTACTTC.

The chain employs TRBV7-2 and TRBJ2-7, with TRBD2 identical over 13 bases. This CDR3 has 17 residues. The trim removed 5 bases at V and 1 base at J, leaving 8 bases unmatched. CDR1 is SGHTA and CDR2 is FQGNSA in the germline V gene. In nucleotides, the CDR3 is TGTGCCAGCAGCCCTCTACTAGCGGGGGGGCGGTCCTACGAGCAGTACTTC. This codes for CASSPLLAGGRSYEQYF.

This chain links TRBV7-2 with TRBJ2-7, with 7 bases fitting TRBD1. The CDR3 is 13 residues long. CDR1 and CDR2 from the germline V gene are SGHTA and FQGNSA. V dropped 11 bases and J dropped 6; count of bases not matched to a gene: 13. CDR3 amino acids: CACTAGTVGEQYF. The CDR3 DNA reads as TGTGCCTGCACCGCCGGGACAGTCGGCGAGCAGTACTTC.

The chain joins TRBV12-3 or TRBV12-4 to TRBJ2-3; 9 bases fit TRBD1. After removal of 6 bases from V and 2 bases from J, the junction contained 9 bases not matched to a gene. The CDR3 runs to 16 residues. In DNA form, the CDR3 reads TGTGCCAGCAGACCAGGGACAGGGAGCCCCACAGATACGCAGTATTTT. Protein: CASRPGTGSPTDTQYF.

This clonotype was observed at least ten times. This rearrangement joins TRBV6-2 or TRBV6-3 to TRBJ1-5; no reliable D call. Germline CDR1 and CDR2: MNHEY and SVGEGT. The CDR3 is made up of 15 amino acids. V gave up 7 bases and J gave up 4 bases, with 17 bases separating them. The CDR3 DNA follows: TGTGCCAGCACTTATGCCGGAGCGGCTAATCAGCCCCAGCATTTT. Protein: CASTYAGAANQPQHF.